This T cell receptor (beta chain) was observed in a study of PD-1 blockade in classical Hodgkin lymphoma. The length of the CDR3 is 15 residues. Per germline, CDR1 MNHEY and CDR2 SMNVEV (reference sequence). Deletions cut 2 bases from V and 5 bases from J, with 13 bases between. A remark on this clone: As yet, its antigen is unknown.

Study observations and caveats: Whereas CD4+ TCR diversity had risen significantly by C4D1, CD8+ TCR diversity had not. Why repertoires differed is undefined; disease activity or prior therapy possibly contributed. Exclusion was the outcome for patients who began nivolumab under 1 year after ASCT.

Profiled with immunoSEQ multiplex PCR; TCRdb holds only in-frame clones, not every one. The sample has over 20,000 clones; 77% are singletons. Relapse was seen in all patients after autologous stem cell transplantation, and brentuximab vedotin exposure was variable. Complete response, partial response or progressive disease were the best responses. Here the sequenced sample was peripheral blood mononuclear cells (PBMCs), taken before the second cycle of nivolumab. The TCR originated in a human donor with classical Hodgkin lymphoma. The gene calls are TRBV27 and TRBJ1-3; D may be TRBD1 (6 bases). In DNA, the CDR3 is TGTGCCAGCAGTTTACGCCCCGGGGGGCGAAACACCATATATTTT. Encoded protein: CASSLRPGGRNTIYF.